The next 8 T cell receptor beta chains were all read from a single sample in a study of Graves' ophthalmopathy and Graves' hyperthyroidism. Amplification of TCR beta CDR3 regions used RNA transcripts. HTBI-primed RT-PCR formed the first round, and a multiplex PCR formed the second. MiXCR was run by TCRdb on the multiplex PCR reads, yielding one entry per CDR3 protein. The data show around 1.1 million distinct CDR3 sequences, with about 40% seen just once and over 8.5% held by the top ten. The sample consisted of peripheral blood or thyroid tissue (not recorded which). Source of these receptors: an adult man with Graves' hyperthyroidism.

This clonotype was detected a few times. The chain has TRBV5-1 and TRBJ1-1; D gene uncertain. CDR3 length: 18 amino acids. CDR1 is SGHRS and CDR2 is YFSETQ in the germline V gene. V lost 5 bases and J 0 bases, leaving 23 bases between the germline ends. Written as DNA, the CDR3 is TGCGCCAGCAGTCCCCGGTGGGCATCGGGAGACATGAACACTGAAGCTTTCTTT. It is translated as CASSPRWASGDMNTEAFF.

As to this clonotype: A much larger clone lies a single base off, so this may be a read error. This chain uses TRBV12-3 or TRBV12-4 with TRBJ1-1; weak D call: TRBD1 (5 bases). The germline V and J ends were trimmed by 8 bases and 7 bases, with 14 bases remaining between them. The CDR3 runs to 12 residues. DNA for the CDR3: TGTGCCAGCGGAGCCGACAGATATGAAGCTTTCTTT. It specifies CASGADRYEAFF.

The chain is built from TRBV6-2 or TRBV6-3 and TRBJ2-2, with no clear D. V lost 4 bases, J lost 3 bases, and 9 bases lay in between. Germline V gene data show CDR1 as MNHEY and CDR2 as SVGEGT. The CDR3 loop spans 14 amino acids. The CDR3: CASSLGIYTGELFF. The CDR3 bases are TGTGCCAGCAGTTTGGGGATCTACACCGGGGAGCTGTTTTTT.

This clonotype was found many times. The chain carries TRBV2 and TRBJ2-7; TRBD2 is a possible D gene (6 bases). This CDR3 comprises 13 residues. The V and J ends lost 4 bases and 6 bases respectively, with 13 bases between them. The V gene's germline CDR1 is SNHLY and CDR2 FYNNEI. The CDR3 DNA reads as TGTGCCAGCAGTGTATTAGGAGGGAGCGAGCAGTACTTC. It is translated as CASSVLGGSEQYF.

The gene calls are TRBV7-2 and TRBJ1-5, with a tentative D call TRBD1 (6 bases). The CDR3 extends over 11 amino acids. Looked up from germline, CDR1 is SGHTA and CDR2 is FQGNSA. Between the trimmed V and J ends, which lost 4 bases and 14 bases, there was a span of 12 bases. CDR3 residues: CASSWTVAEHF. CDR3 sequence (DNA): TGTGCCAGCAGCTGGACAGTGGCCGAGCATTTT.

Regarding this clonotype: This may come from a read error, since a much larger clone is one base off. The chain combines TRBV7-2 with TRBJ1-2; D uncertain. CDR1 and CDR2 from the germline V gene are SGHTA and FQGNSA. The CDR3 length is 15 residues. V lost 3 bases to trimming and J lost 4 bases, with 15 bases between them. CDR3 coding DNA: TGTGCCAGCAGCTTGCCAGGAGCCGCCCTCTATGGCTACACCTTC. Translated, it gives CASSLPGAALYGYTF.

This clonotype was seen many times. The chain combines TRBV7-9 with TRBJ2-7; TRBD2 matches at 11 bases. The CDR3 is made up of 18 amino acids. Germline V gives CDR1 SEHNR, CDR2 FQNEAQ (reference sequence). V shed 1 base, J shed 3 bases, and the junction held 11 bases outside the gene matches. CDR3 DNA: TGTGCCAGCAGCTTAGACCCGAGACTAGCGGGGACAGTCTACGAGCAGTACTTC. Residues: CASSLDPRLAGTVYEQYF.

This clonotype showed up many times. The chain recombines TRBV9 with TRBJ1-6, with TRBD1 matching over 7 bases. Germline trimming cut 3 bases from V and 4 bases from J; bases unmatched to any gene: 1. The germline V gene has CDR1 SGDLS and CDR2 YYNGEE. The length of the CDR3 is 14 residues. CDR3 DNA: TGTGCCAGCAGCGGACAGGGTTATAATTCACCCCTCCACTTT. This sequence encodes CASSGQGYNSPLHF.